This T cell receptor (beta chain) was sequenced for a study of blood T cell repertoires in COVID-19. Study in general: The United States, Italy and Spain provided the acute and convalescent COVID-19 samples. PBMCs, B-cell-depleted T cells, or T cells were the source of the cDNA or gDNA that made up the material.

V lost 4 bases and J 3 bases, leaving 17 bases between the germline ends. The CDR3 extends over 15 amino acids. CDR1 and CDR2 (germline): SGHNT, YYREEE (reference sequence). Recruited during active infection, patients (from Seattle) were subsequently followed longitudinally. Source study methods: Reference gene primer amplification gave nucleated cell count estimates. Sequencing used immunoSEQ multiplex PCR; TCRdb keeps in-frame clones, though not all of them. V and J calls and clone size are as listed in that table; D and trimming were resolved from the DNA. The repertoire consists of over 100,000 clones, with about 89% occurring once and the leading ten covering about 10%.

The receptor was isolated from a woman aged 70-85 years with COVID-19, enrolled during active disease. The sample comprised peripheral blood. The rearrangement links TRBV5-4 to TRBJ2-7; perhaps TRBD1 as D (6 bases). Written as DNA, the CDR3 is TGTGCCAGCAGCAACATTTACAGGGACGGCTACGAGCAGTACTTC. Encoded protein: CASSNIYRDGYEQYF. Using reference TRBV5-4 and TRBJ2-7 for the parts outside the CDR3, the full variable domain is ETGVTQSPTHLIKTRGQQVTLRCSSQSGHNTVSWYQQALGQGPQFIFQYYREEENGRGNFPPRFSGLQFPNYSSELNVNALELDDSALYLCASSNIYRDGYEQYFGPGTRLTVT.